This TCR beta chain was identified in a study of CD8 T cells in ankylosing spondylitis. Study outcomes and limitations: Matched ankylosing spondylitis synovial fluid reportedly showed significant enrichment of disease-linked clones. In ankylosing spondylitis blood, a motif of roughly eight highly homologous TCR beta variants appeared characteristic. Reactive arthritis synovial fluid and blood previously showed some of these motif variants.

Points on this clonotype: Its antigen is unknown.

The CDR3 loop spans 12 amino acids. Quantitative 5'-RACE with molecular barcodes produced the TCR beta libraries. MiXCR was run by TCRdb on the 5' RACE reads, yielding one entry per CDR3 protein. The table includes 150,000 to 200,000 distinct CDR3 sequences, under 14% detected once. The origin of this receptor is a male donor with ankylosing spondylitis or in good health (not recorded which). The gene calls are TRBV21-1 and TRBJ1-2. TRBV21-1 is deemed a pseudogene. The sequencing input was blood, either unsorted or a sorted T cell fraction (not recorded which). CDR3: CASSPRNYGYTF. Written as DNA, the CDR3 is TGTGCCAGCAGCCCCCGTAACTATGGCTACACCTTC.